This entry is about one T cell receptor beta chain. What it recognizes is unknown. Germline loops: CDR1 SEHNR, CDR2 FQNEAQ (reference sequence). The J segment lost 4 bases and the V segment lost 0 bases, leaving 3 bases of the junction unmatched. The CDR3 has 15 residues. With a J-beta primer mix and a sample-barcoded 5' primer, a second PCR ran about 6 to 11 cycles. TCRdb analysed the 5' RACE reads with MiXCR anew, one entry per CDR3 protein. The sample contains about 640,000 distinct CDR3 sequences, approximately 30% of which appear only once. The data are from a study of blood T cells in healthy people across ages. Study observations and caveats: As naive T cell percentage varied, TCR beta diversity correlated strongly with it.

This receptor was obtained from an elderly woman in good health. Material: blood. This chain uses TRBV7-9 with TRBJ1-1; 9 bases match TRBD1. The CDR3 DNA reads TGTGCCAGCAGCTTAGCCCCACAGGGGGCCACTGAAGCTTTCTTT. Translated, it gives CASSLAPQGATEAFF.